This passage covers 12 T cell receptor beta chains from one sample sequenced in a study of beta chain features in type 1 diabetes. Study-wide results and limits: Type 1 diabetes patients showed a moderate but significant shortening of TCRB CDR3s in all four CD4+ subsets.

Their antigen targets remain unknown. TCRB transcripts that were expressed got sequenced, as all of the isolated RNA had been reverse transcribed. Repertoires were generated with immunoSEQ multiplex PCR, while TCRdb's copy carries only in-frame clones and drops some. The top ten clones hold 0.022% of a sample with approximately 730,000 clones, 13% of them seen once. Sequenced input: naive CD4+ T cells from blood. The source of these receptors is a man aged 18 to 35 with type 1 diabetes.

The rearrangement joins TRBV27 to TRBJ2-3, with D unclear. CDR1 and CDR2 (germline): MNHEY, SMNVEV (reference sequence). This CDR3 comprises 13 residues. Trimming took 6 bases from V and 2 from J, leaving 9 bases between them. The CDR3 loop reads CASSPRNTDTQYF. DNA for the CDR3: TGTGCCAGCAGCCCTAGGAACACAGATACGCAGTATTTT.

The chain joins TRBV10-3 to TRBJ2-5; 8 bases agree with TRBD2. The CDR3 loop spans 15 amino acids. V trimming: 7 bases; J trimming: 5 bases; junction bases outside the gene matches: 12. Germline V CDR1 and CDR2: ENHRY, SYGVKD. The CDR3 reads CAIKGSSGGYETQYF. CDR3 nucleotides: TGTGCCATCAAGGGGTCGAGCGGGGGTTATGAGACCCAGTACTTC.

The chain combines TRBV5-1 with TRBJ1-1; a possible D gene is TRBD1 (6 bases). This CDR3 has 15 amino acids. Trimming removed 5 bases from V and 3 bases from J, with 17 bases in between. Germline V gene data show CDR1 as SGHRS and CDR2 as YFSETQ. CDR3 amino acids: CASSPFNAGDTEAFF. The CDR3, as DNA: TGCGCCAGCAGTCCCTTCAATGCAGGGGACACTGAAGCTTTCTTT.

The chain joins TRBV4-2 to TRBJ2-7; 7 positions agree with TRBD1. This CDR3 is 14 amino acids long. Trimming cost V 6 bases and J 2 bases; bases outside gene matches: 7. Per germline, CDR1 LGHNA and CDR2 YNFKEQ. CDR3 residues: CASREGTAAYEQYF. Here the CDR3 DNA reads TGTGCCAGCAGGGAAGGGACAGCAGCCTACGAGCAGTACTTC.

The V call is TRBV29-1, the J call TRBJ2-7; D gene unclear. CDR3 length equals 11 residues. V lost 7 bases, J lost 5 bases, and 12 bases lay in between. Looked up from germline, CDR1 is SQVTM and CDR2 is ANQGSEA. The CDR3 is CSALLGDEQYF. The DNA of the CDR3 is TGCAGCGCCCTTCTTGGGGACGAGCAGTACTTC.

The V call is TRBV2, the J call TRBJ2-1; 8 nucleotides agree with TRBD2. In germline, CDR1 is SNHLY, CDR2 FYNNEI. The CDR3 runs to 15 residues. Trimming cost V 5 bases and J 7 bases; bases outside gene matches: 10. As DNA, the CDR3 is TGTGCCAGCAGTTACGGGGGGGCCGCCGGGAATGAGCAGTTCTTC. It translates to CASSYGGAAGNEQFF.

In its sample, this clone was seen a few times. CDR3 in amino acids: CATQKRGQAYEQYF. Written as DNA, the CDR3 is TGTGCCACCCAAAAGCGGGGACAGGCTTACGAGCAGTACTTC. This chain uses TRBV30 with TRBJ2-7, with TRBD1 as a possible D gene (8 bases). Trimming took off 8 bases at V and 4 bases at J, with 21 bases between the two ends. From germline, CDR1 is GTSNPN and CDR2 SVGIG (reference sequence). This CDR3 comprises 14 residues. The whole variable domain, filled in from reference TRBV30 and TRBJ2-7, reads SQTIHQWPATLVQPVGSPLSLECTVEGTSNPNLYWYRQAAGRGLQLLFYSVGIGQISSEVPQNLSASRPQDRQFILSSKKLLLSDSGFYLCATQKRGQAYEQYFGPGTRLTVT.

CDR3 bases: TGTGCCAGCAGCCAGGGACAGGGTCGCTACGAGCAGTACTTC. It encodes CASSQGQGRYEQYF. J is TRBJ2-7 and V is TRBV14, with 9 bases that match TRBD1. The CDR3 runs to 14 residues. After removal of 3 bases from V and 3 bases from J, the junction contained 3 bases not matched to a gene. Germline lookup yields CDR1 SGHDN and CDR2 FVKESK.

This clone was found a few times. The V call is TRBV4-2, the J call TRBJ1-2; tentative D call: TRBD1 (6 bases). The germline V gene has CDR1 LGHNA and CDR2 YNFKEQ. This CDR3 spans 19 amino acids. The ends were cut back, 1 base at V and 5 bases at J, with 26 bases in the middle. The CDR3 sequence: CASSQVLTAGSNREYGYTF. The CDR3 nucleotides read TGTGCCAGCAGCCAAGTTTTGACGGCCGGGAGCAACAGGGAGTATGGCTACACCTTC.

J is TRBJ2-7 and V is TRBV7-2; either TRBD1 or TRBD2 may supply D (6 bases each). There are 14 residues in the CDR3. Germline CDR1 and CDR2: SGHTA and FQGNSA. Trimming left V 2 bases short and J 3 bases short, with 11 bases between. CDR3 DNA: TGTGCCAGCAGCTTACAAGAGGGGGGCTACGAGCAGTACTTC. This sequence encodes CASSLQEGGYEQYF.

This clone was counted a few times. CDR3 in DNA: TGTGCCTGGACCCGGTCAGGGGGCTACAATGAGCAGTTCTTC. Its protein product is CAWTRSGGYNEQFF. The rearrangement links TRBV30 to TRBJ2-1, with 7 nucleotides matching TRBD1. V dropped 4 bases and J dropped 3; count of bases not matched to a gene: 6. CDR1 and CDR2 (germline): GTSNPN, SVGIG (reference sequence). The CDR3 totals 14 residues.

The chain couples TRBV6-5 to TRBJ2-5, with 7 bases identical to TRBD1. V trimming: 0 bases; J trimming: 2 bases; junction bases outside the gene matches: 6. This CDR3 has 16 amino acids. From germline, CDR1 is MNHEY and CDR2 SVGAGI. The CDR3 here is CASSYSTGTAQETQYF. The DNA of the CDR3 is TGTGCCAGCAGTTACTCGACCGGGACAGCTCAAGAGACCCAGTACTTC.